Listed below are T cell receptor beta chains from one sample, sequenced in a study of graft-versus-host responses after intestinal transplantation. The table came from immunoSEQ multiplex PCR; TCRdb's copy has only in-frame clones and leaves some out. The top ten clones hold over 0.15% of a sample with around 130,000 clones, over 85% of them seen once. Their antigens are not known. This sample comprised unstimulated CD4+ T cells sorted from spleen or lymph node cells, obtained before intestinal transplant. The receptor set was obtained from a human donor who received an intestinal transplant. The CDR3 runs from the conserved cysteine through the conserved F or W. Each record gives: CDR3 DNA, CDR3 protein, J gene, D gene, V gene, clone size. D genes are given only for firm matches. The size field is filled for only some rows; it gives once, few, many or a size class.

CDR3 DNA: TGTGCCAGCAGTGAAGGAGTCCGGGGGCGAACTGAAGCTTTCTTT
CDR3 protein: CASSEGVRGRTEAFF
J gene: TRBJ1-1
D gene: .
V gene: TRBV2
clone size: .

CDR3 DNA: TGTGCCAGCAGCTTAAGATCGGGGGGGCCAGATAGCACAGATACGCAGTATTTT
CDR3 protein: CASSLRSGGPDSTDTQYF
J gene: TRBJ2-3
D gene: TRBD2
V gene: TRBV7-9
clone size: .

CDR3 DNA: TGCGCCAGCAGCTTGGTCACGGGCTCCTATGGCTACACCTTC
CDR3 protein: CASSLVTGSYGYTF
J gene: TRBJ1-2
D gene: .
V gene: TRBV5-1
clone size: .

CDR3 DNA: TGTGCCAGCAGGGTGATCAGGGATGGCTACACCTTC
CDR3 protein: CASRVIRDGYTF
J gene: TRBJ1-2
D gene: .
V gene: TRBV7-9
clone size: .

CDR3 DNA: TGTGCCAGTAGACGACAGGGAGGTGGCTACACCTTC
CDR3 protein: CASRRQGGGYTF
J gene: TRBJ1-2
D gene: TRBD1
V gene: TRBV19
clone size: .

CDR3 DNA: TGTGCCAGCAGTTTTAGGAGATCCTACGAGCAGTACTTC
CDR3 protein: CASSFRRSYEQYF
J gene: TRBJ2-7
D gene: .
V gene: TRBV27
clone size: .

CDR3 DNA: TGTGCCAGCAGTGTCTCCTATAATTCACCCCTCCACTTT
CDR3 protein: CASSVSYNSPLHF
J gene: TRBJ1-6
D gene: .
V gene: TRBV2
clone size: .

CDR3 DNA: TGTGCCATCAGTGAGCCGGAAGCTTACACCGGGGAGCTGTTTTTT
CDR3 protein: CAISEPEAYTGELFF
J gene: TRBJ2-2
D gene: .
V gene: TRBV10-3
clone size: .

CDR3 DNA: TGCGCCAGCAGCCAATTTATAGCGGGGGGCCCCTCTTACACCGGGGAGCTGTTTTTT
CDR3 protein: CASSQFIAGGPSYTGELFF
J gene: TRBJ2-2
D gene: TRBD2
V gene: TRBV4-1
clone size: .

CDR3 DNA: TGTGCCAGCTCACCAATCGGGGGGAATACAAACACTGAAGCTTTCTTT
CDR3 protein: CASSPIGGNTNTEAFF
J gene: TRBJ1-1
D gene: .
V gene: TRBV18
clone size: .

CDR3 DNA: TGTGCCAGCCGCATCGGGGAGGTGAACACTGAAGCTTTCTTT
CDR3 protein: CASRIGEVNTEAFF
J gene: TRBJ1-1
D gene: .
V gene: TRBV2
clone size: few